The sequence of this T cell receptor (beta chain) was determined in a study of blood T cell repertoires in COVID-19. Germline loops: CDR1 DFQATT, CDR2 SNEGSKA (reference sequence). V lost 1 base and J 10 bases, leaving 5 bases between the germline ends. CDR3 length: 11 amino acids. Only in-frame clones appear in the TCRdb table, and some are missing; sequencing was by immunoSEQ multiplex PCR. The table records roughly 400,000 clones, around nine tenths of them present only once. The TCR comes from a woman aged 45 to 65 who had recovered from COVID-19. The sequenced material came from PBMCs or T cells enriched from blood (not recorded which). The rearrangement links TRBV20-1 to TRBJ1-6; tentatively, D is TRBD1 (5 bases). Here the CDR3 reads CSARGQSPLHF. Written as DNA, the CDR3 is TGCAGTGCTAGAGGACAGTCACCCCTCCACTTT.